This T cell receptor (beta chain) was captured in a study of monozygotic twins with inflammatory bowel disease. CDR3 size: 13 residues. Germline CDR1 reads WSHSY; CDR2 reads SAAADI. TCRdb re-called the 5' RACE reads; one entry per CDR3 protein, DNA not given. The specimen's table records about 99,000 distinct CDR3 sequences. Source material: blood. V gene TRBV10-2 combines with J gene TRBJ1-2; the D call from TCRdb, TRBD1, cannot be confirmed without DNA. The origin of this receptor is a human donor with ulcerative colitis or Crohn's disease, or a healthy co-twin of an affected twin (not recorded which). The CDR3 protein is CASSDWGYYGYTF.